A single sample gave rise to the 15 T cell receptor beta chains below, sequenced in a study of OX40 agonist ivuxolimab in advanced cancers. Repertoires were generated with immunoSEQ multiplex PCR, while TCRdb's copy carries only in-frame clones and drops some. The repertoire consists of fewer than 90,000 clones, with roughly 92% occurring once and the leading ten covering 2.5% to 3.5%. This specimen consisted of CD4+ or CD8+ T cells sorted from blood, obtained in a trial of the OX40 agonist ivuxolimab. These TCRs come from an adult with an advanced solid tumor such as melanoma, head and neck, liver or kidney cancer.

This clone is termed medium-sized. The chain uses TRBV11-2 and TRBJ2-3; TRBD2 might be the D (5 bases). The V gene's germline CDR1 is SGHAT and CDR2 FQNNGV. The CDR3 is 15 residues long. Trimming took off 5 bases at V and 4 bases at J, with 16 bases between the two ends. Written as DNA, the CDR3 is TGTGCCAGCAGCAAGACTACCTATGGCCCAGATACGCAGTATTTT. Amino acid sequence: CASSKTTYGPDTQYF.

This chain links TRBV7-2 with TRBJ1-1, with D maybe TRBD1 (5 bases). CDR1 and CDR2 from the germline V gene are SGHTA and FQGNSA. Trimming stripped 5 bases from V and 11 bases from J, with 15 bases between. The CDR3 spans 12 residues. The CDR3 DNA follows: TGTGCCAGCAGCCCCCTGGAGGGGCGGGCTTTCTTT. It is translated as CASSPLEGRAFF.

The chain employs TRBV5-1 and TRBJ2-2; D could derive from TRBD1 or TRBD2 (5 bases each). The germline V gene has CDR1 SGHRS and CDR2 YFSETQ. The CDR3 has 12 amino acids. V lost 7 bases and J lost 7, with 11 bases in between. The DNA for the CDR3 is TGCGCCAGCTCAAGGGACGGCGGGGAGCTGTTTTTT. Its protein is CASSRDGGELFF.

The chain joins TRBV15 to TRBJ1-1; the match to TRBD1 covers 7 bases. The CDR3 totals 15 residues. Germline-derived CDR1 and CDR2 are LNHNV and YYDKDF (reference sequence). Trimming cost V 5 bases and J 0 bases; bases outside gene matches: 6. Written as DNA, the CDR3 is TGTGCCACCAGCGCCCACGGACAGGTGAACACTGAAGCTTTCTTT. It codes for CATSAHGQVNTEAFF.

By its share, this clone is medium-sized. CDR3 DNA: TGTGCCGGAAAGGGACAGATGAACACTGAAGCTTTCTTT. It encodes CAGKGQMNTEAFF. The chain uses TRBV2 and TRBJ1-1, with 7 nucleotides matching TRBD1. In germline, CDR1 is SNHLY, CDR2 FYNNEI. This CDR3 has 13 amino acids. With V trimmed by 11 bases and J by 0 bases, 6 bases remained unmatched.

The V gene is TRBV7-8, the J gene TRBJ1-1; D might be TRBD1 (5 bases). V was pared by 1 base and J by 7 bases, with 10 bases between. The CDR3 runs to 13 residues. CDR1 is SGHVS and CDR2 is FQNEAQ in the germline V gene. The CDR3 spells CASSLGLGGEAFF. The CDR3, as DNA: TGTGCCAGCAGCTTAGGTCTTGGGGGTGAAGCTTTCTTT.

For the CDR3, the DNA is TGTGCCAGCGAAGGCTGGCAGGGGGCGGTTTCTGGGGCCAACGTCCTGACTTTC. As protein: CASEGWQGAVSGANVLTF. This chain joins TRBV28 and TRBJ2-6, with TRBD1 matching over 8 bases. The CDR3 sequence is 18 residues long. Losses at the gene ends were 8 bases for V and 1 base for J; bases not matched to a gene: 13. Germline values: CDR1 MDHEN, CDR2 SYDVKM.

The V call is TRBV5-1, the J call TRBJ2-7; D call uncertain. The V gene lost 0 bases and the J gene lost 3 bases, with 10 bases spanning the gap. Germline V gene data show CDR1 as SGHRS and CDR2 as YFSETQ. CDR3 length: 14 amino acids. The DNA of the CDR3 is TGCGCCAGCAGCTTGGTGGACGGTAGCTACGAGCAGTACTTC. Its translation: CASSLVDGSYEQYF. The full variable domain, rest sourced from reference TRBV5-1 and TRBJ2-7, is KAGVTQTPRYLIKTRGQQVTLSCSPISGHRSVSWYQQTPGQGLQFLFEYFSETQRNKGNFPGRFSGRQFSNSRSEMNVSTLELGDSALYLCASSLVDGSYEQYFGPGTRLTVT.

The chain combines TRBV6-5 with TRBJ1-1, with a weak D call TRBD1 (6 bases). The V and J ends lost 0 bases and 0 bases respectively, with 11 bases between them. There are 16 residues in the CDR3. Germline lookup yields CDR1 MNHEY and CDR2 SVGAGI. CDR3 bases: TGTGCCAGCAGTTACTCAGGGCAGGGGTTGAACACTGAAGCTTTCTTT. Protein: CASSYSGQGLNTEAFF.

The chain employs TRBV19 and TRBJ2-7, with 10 positions matching TRBD1. The CDR3 is made up of 15 amino acids. V lost 5 bases to trimming and J lost 4 bases; unmatched junction nucleotides: 8. Looked up from germline, CDR1 is LNHDA and CDR2 is SQIVND (reference sequence). CDR3 DNA sequence: TGTGCCAGTAGTCACGAGGGACAGGGGTTATACGAGCAGTACTTC. This encodes CASSHEGQGLYEQYF. The whole variable domain, filled in from reference TRBV19 and TRBJ2-7, reads DGGITQSPKYLFRKEGQNVTLSCEQNLNHDAMYWYRQDPGQGLRLIYYSQIVNDFQKGDIAEGYSVSREKKESFPLTVTSAQKNPTAFYLCASSHEGQGLYEQYFGPGTRLTVT.

The chain recombines TRBV28 with TRBJ2-1; D not certain. The V end lost 2 bases, the J end lost 4 bases, and 12 bases lay between the germline ends. This CDR3 comprises 15 residues. The V gene's germline CDR1 is MDHEN and CDR2 SYDVKM. CDR3 protein: CASSLIRTVYNEQFF. CDR3 in DNA: TGTGCCAGCAGTTTAATCCGGACCGTGTACAATGAGCAGTTCTTC.

The chain carries TRBV10-3 and TRBJ1-1; 7 nucleotides match TRBD1. Unmatched junction bases numbered 13, after V lost 3 bases and J lost 3 bases. Germline assignment: CDR1 ENHRY and CDR2 SYGVKD. The CDR3 extends over 17 amino acids. The CDR3 is CAISDRAGGVSDTEAFF. The CDR3 DNA is TGTGCCATCAGTGACAGGGCAGGGGGGGTCTCGGACACTGAAGCTTTCTTT.

The CDR3 here is CASRRGDYNEQFF. The CDR3 nucleotides read TGTGCCAGCAGAAGGGGGGACTACAATGAGCAGTTCTTC. The J gene is TRBJ2-1, the V gene TRBV7-2; possibly TRBD1 or TRBD2 for D (6 bases each). The V end lost 6 bases, the J end lost 3 bases, and 9 bases lay between the germline ends. This CDR3 comprises 13 residues. Germline loops: CDR1 SGHTA, CDR2 FQGNSA.

The V and J genes are TRBV6-5 and TRBJ2-2; D is perhaps TRBD1 (6 bases). Germline-derived CDR1 and CDR2 are MNHEY and SVGAGI. The CDR3 has 13 amino acids. The V end was cut by 2 bases, the J end by 9 bases, with 10 bases between. The CDR3 loop is CASSYTGTRELFF. CDR3 in DNA: TGTGCCAGCAGTTACACCGGGACAAGGGAGCTGTTTTTT.

V is TRBV7-2 and J is TRBJ2-2, with D unresolved. Trimming removed 8 bases at V and 5 bases at J, with 15 bases between. The CDR3 is 14 amino acids. Looked up from germline, CDR1 is SGHTA and CDR2 is FQGNSA. As DNA, the CDR3 is TGTGCCAGCCGCCCCCGGACGACAACCGGGGAGCTGTTTTTT. Its protein is CASRPRTTTGELFF. Based on the CDR3 plus reference TRBV7-2 and TRBJ2-2, the full variable domain is GAGVSQSPSNKVTEKGKDVELRCDPISGHTALYWYRQSLGQGLEFLIYFQGNSAPDKSGLPSDRFSAERTGGSVSTLTIQRTQQEDSAVYLCASRPRTTTGELFFGEGSRLTVL.